This TCR beta chain was sequenced in a study of CD8 T cells in ankylosing spondylitis. Study-level findings and limits: Within peripheral blood, clones linked to disease were CD8+ and relatively rare. A TCR beta motif of about eight highly homologous variants appeared characteristic of ankylosing spondylitis blood.

The table lists this clonotype with many counts. The antigen is unknown. TCRdb re-derived calls from the 5' RACE reads in MiXCR, one entry per CDR3 protein. Of roughly 230,000 distinct CDR3 sequences detected, roughly a tenth appear once; the ten largest clones hold 2.6%. The TCR comes from a male donor with ankylosing spondylitis or in good health (not recorded which). Material for sequencing was blood, either unsorted or a sorted T cell fraction (not recorded which).

DNA for the CDR3: TGTGCCAGCAGCCCCGAGCTCAGGGCGGCATCGGAAGCTTTCTTT. Residues: CASSPELRAASEAFF. This chain uses TRBV7-8 with TRBJ1-1, with D tentatively TRBD1 (5 bases). This CDR3 spans 15 amino acids. From germline, CDR1 is SGHVS and CDR2 FQNEAQ. V lost 5 bases to trimming and J lost 8 bases, with 21 bases between them.